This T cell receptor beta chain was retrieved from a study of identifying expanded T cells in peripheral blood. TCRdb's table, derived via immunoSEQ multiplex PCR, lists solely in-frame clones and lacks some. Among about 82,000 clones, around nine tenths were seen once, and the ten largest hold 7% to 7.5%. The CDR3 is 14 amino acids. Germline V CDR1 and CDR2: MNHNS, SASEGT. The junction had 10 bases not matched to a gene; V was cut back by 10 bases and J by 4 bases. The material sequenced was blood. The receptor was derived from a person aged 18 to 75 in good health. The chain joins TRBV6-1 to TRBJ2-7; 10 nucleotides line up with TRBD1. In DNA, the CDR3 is TGTGCCACCACCCCCCGACAGGGGGCTTACGAGCAGTACTTC. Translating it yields CATTPRQGAYEQYF.